A single T cell receptor beta chain is shown here with its context. This clone has a handful of counts. Its specific antigen is unknown. No per-base quality is available; no much larger clone lies one base away. The data derive from a study of beta chain features in type 1 diabetes (dated by TCRdb to between 2017 and 2018). As for the study more broadly: Mean age, gender distribution, total cell number and subset yield were not different between patients and healthy donors. A total of under 140,000,000 sorted cells were examined across all samples, and the number of cells per subset was strongly correlated with RNA yield. The study compared TCRB repertoires of sorted circulating CD4+ T cell subsets between recently diagnosed type 1 diabetes patients and matched healthy donors. Regulatory and stem cell-like memory subsets were isolated from only 8 patients and roughly 8 healthy donors, whereas naive and central memory subsets came from all 30 or so donors. Study-wide conclusions, independent of this receptor: Because small numbers of individuals were included in the HLA sub-analyses, any influence of HLA type on TCRB rearrangement was left unresolved. Naive, central memory and regulatory TCRB repertoires appeared more similar among patients than among healthy donors. Patients with type 1 diabetes made fewer insertions and deleted more nucleotides at VDJ recombination sites, implying thymic rearrangement abnormalities. Because cDNA rather than genomic DNA was sequenced, highly expressing activated cells could have been over-represented, although no difference in activation and CD3 levels was found between groups. In all four CD4+ subsets, TCRB CDR3 length was moderately but significantly shorter in type 1 diabetes patients. PCR might favor shorter templates, but patient and control samples were amplified and corrected together, so any skew would affect both groups equally.

V trim: 1 base; J trim: 8 bases; unmatched bases: 7. Based on the germline V gene (reference sequence), the CDR1 and CDR2 sequences are PRHDT and FYEKMQ. The CDR3 covers 15 residues, taking in both the cysteine and the phenylalanine. The DNA shown is the 45-base CDR3, in frame from base 1. The High Capacity cDNA Reverse Transcription Kit was used to reverse transcribe all of the isolated RNA, meaning that expressed TCRB transcripts were what got sequenced. Naive, central memory and regulatory T cell samples underwent deep immunoSEQ sequencing, averaging roughly 3.3 million total reads per sample. Sorted cells were lysed in RLT buffer, and RNA was extracted using DNase-treated RNeasy Micro or Mini kits according to cell number. To prevent cross-contamination, every cell subset was processed on its own, while patient and healthy donor samples were processed together. TCRB sequences were amplified from cDNA with the immunoSEQ multiplex PCR, producing 87-bp fragments spanning the CDR3 region. Amplicons were sequenced on the Illumina HiSeq platform. From the authors' description of their analysis: Synthetic template baselines were used to correct PCR bias computationally, reads within Hamming distance 2 were collapsed together, and singletons that could not be merged were discarded. Reads were aligned against IMGT to assign V, D and J genes, CDR3 length and insertions or deletions at six rearrangement sites. Within each subset, clonotype counts were normalized to sorted cell number, after which true diversity and Gini coefficients were computed with the tcR R package. Repertoire sharing was quantified using the overlap coefficient calculated on TCRB nucleotide sequences. As a proxy for the pre-selection repertoire, out-of-frame TCRB sequences from naive cells were analyzed. The table was pulled from immuneACCESS by TCRdb, which kept in-frame rearrangements only. Such tables lose some clones; where checked, under half of the loss comes from unresolved V genes, and the rest has no known cause. From that table come the V and J calls and clone size; the DNA was used to work out D and trimming. The sample table shows a few hundred thousand clones, and about 20% are seen once. About 0.044% of the sample rests with the top ten.

Each donor gave one peripheral blood draw, averaging approximately 120 mL, which was collected into heparinised tubes. Naive, central memory, regulatory and stem cell-like memory CD4+ T cells were sorted on a BD FACSAria II using a panel including CD45RO, CCR7, CD25, CD127, CD95 and CD27. A purity above 98% was achieved for all sorted populations. PBMCs were separated immediately by Lymphoprep density gradient centrifugation and were stained directly, without being cultured. Samples were stained and sorted in pairs, with one healthy donor and one patient per experiment, so that batch effects were minimized.

The chain employs TRBV13 and TRBJ2-1; TRBD2 aligns with 8 central bases. This TCR was sampled from a woman aged 18-29 years in good health. Input material: naive CD4+ T cells from blood. This specimen's cell subset or site label, interpreted: true naive CD4+ T cells. In nucleotides, the sequence is TGTGCCAGCAGCTTAGTCCCAGCGGGGGACGATGAGCAGTTCTTC. Translated, it reads CASSLVPAGDDEQFF.